This T cell receptor beta chain was sequenced during a study of blood T cells in healthy people across ages. Regarding the study as a whole: More naive CD4+ cells and higher diversity marked long-lived donors relative to aged donors. Naive and antigen-experienced cells were not separated, limiting conclusive comparison.

Comments on this clonotype: No antigen is known for it.

Per sample, extraction of total RNA gave at least 6 micrograms in every case. Primers used in a second PCR of roughly 6 to 12 cycles were a sample-barcoded 5' primer and a J-beta primer mix. TCRdb independently ran MiXCR on the 5' RACE reads; one entry per CDR3 protein. This sample has 780,000 or so distinct CDR3 sequences, with about 55% found just once. The CDR3 contains 16 residues. Germline V gives CDR1 SGHRS, CDR2 YFSETQ. The V end was cut by 0 bases, the J end by 0 bases, with 10 bases between. The genes are TRBV5-1 and TRBJ2-1; D may be TRBD1 (5 bases). Sequencing was done on a sample of blood. This receptor was identified in a man aged 80 or over in good health. CDR3 in amino acids: CASSLDPQGSYNEQFF. The CDR3 nucleotides read TGCGCCAGCAGCTTGGATCCCCAGGGCTCCTACAATGAGCAGTTCTTC.